The rows below give T cell receptor beta chains drawn from one sample of a study of T cell repertoires in cytomegalovirus infection. TCRdb re-derived calls from the reads in MiXCR, one entry per CDR3 protein. Of some 800,000 distinct CDR3 sequences listed, 25% to 30% are singletons. No antigen has been assigned to these receptors. The specimen was cultured CD8+ T cells from PBMCs, collected from culture after CMV antigen stimulation. The receptors shown here come from a human donor in good health (CMV status not recorded). Some clones in this sample may be carry-over from other donors' samples. CDR3s include the opening cysteine and the closing phenylalanine or tryptophan. A D gene is named only where the DNA matches it firmly. Size is omitted from some rows. Given values are once, few, many or a class for expanded clones.

few TRBJ2-1 TRBV6-2/TRBV6-3 NA CASSYILGRYNEQFF TGTGCCAGCAGTTACATACTCGGTCGATACAATGAGCAGTTCTTC
NA TRBJ2-1 TRBV9 NA CASSAPGGPQWYNEQFF TGTGCCAGCAGCGCCCCCGGGGGCCCACAGTGGTACAATGAGCAGTTCTTC
NA TRBJ1-2 TRBV12-3/TRBV12-4 NA CASSDPGHYGYTF TGTGCCAGCAGCGATCCGGGACACTATGGCTACACCTTC
NA TRBJ2-7 TRBV27 TRBD2 CASSSSLAGVEQYF TGTGCCAGCAGTTCCTCACTAGCGGGGGTAGAGCAGTACTTC
NA TRBJ2-5 TRBV24-1 TRBD1 CATAKTSGQGGQETQYF TGTGCCACCGCGAAAACCTCGGGACAGGGAGGCCAAGAGACCCAGTACTTC
many TRBJ2-5 TRBV7-9 NA CASSLEGGIQETQYF TGTGCCAGCAGCTTGGAAGGCGGTATACAAGAGACCCAGTACTTC
NA TRBJ2-7 TRBV6-1 TRBD2 CASSEWWLAGYEQYF TGTGCCAGCAGTGAATGGTGGCTAGCGGGATACGAGCAGTACTTC
NA TRBJ2-3 TRBV27 NA CASTALTGVTDTQYF TGTGCCAGCACCGCTCTGACGGGAGTCACAGATACGCAGTATTTT
few TRBJ1-4 TRBV27 NA CASSLDGTLLFF TGTGCCAGCAGCCTAGACGGGACTTTACTGTTTTTT
many TRBJ2-1 TRBV7-6 NA CASSLGSALSPYNEQFF TGTGCCAGCAGCTTAGGTTCGGCTCTCTCGCCGTACAATGAGCAGTTCTTC
NA TRBJ1-5 TRBV4-1 NA CASSPSGFNQPQHF TGCGCCAGCAGCCCTTCAGGGTTCAATCAGCCCCAGCATTTT
NA TRBJ1-2 TRBV27 NA CAGSSAITPPNYGYTF TGTGCCGGCAGTTCGGCGATCACCCCGCCTAACTATGGCTACACCTTC
few TRBJ2-5 TRBV10-3 NA CAISPTGREIQETQYF TGTGCCATCAGCCCCACCGGACGGGAAATCCAAGAGACCCAGTACTTC
few TRBJ1-4 TRBV20-1 NA CSAPGRFNEKLFF TGCAGTGCCCCGGGACGGTTTAATGAAAAACTGTTTTTT
NA TRBJ2-1 TRBV7-9 TRBD1 CASSPTGTGYNEQFF TGTGCCAGCAGCCCGACCGGGACAGGGTACAATGAGCAGTTCTTC
many TRBJ2-3 TRBV7-8 NA CASSPAPDTQYF TGTGCCAGCAGCCCGGCCCCAGATACGCAGTATTTT
many TRBJ2-1 TRBV7-8 TRBD1 CASSPRQGSSYNEQFF TGTGCCAGCAGCCCTCGACAGGGTAGCTCCTACAATGAGCAGTTCTTC
NA TRBJ2-3 TRBV19 NA CASSPGEGGTQYF TGTGCCAGTAGCCCCGGCGAAGGAGGCACGCAGTATTTT
NA TRBJ2-7 TRBV4-1 TRBD1 CASSQARQGISYEQYF TGCGCCAGCAGCCAAGCCAGACAGGGGATTAGCTACGAGCAGTACTTC
NA TRBJ2-3 TRBV5-5 NA CASSDLGGTDTQYF TGTGCCAGCAGCGACCTAGGTGGCACAGATACGCAGTATTTT
few TRBJ1-4 TRBV4-3 TRBD1 CASSQDSAGGQNEKLFF TGCGCCAGCAGCCAAGATTCGGCAGGGGGCCAGAATGAAAAACTGTTTTTT
NA TRBJ2-2 TRBV12-3/TRBV12-4 TRBD1 CASSILQGGGGELFF TGTGCCAGCAGTATACTACAGGGGGGCGGCGGGGAGCTGTTTTTT
few TRBJ1-2 TRBV29-1 NA CSVDWGSRYGYTF TGCAGCGTTGATTGGGGGTCGCGTTATGGCTACACCTTC
few TRBJ1-1 TRBV10-1 NA CASSESVGTEAFF TGCGCCAGCAGTGAGTCGGTTGGGACTGAAGCTTTCTTT
once TRBJ1-1 TRBV20-1 TRBD1 CSARDQDRANTEAFF TGCAGTGCTAGAGACCAGGACAGGGCGAACACTGAAGCTTTCTTT
few TRBJ2-4 TRBV7-8 NA CASSLIFDIQYF TGTGCCAGCAGCTTAATTTTCGACATTCAGTACTTC
few TRBJ2-7 TRBV10-3 NA CAISESTYEQYF TGTGCCATCAGTGAGTCGACCTACGAGCAGTACTTC
few TRBJ2-2 TRBV5-4 NA CASSPIAEAGELFF TGTGCCAGCAGTCCTATCGCGGAGGCCGGGGAGCTGTTTTTT
NA TRBJ2-3 TRBV7-9 NA CASSLPGRADTQYF TGTGCCAGCAGCTTGCCAGGGCGGGCCGATACGCAGTATTTT
few TRBJ2-1 TRBV9 TRBD1 CASSSPGQQYYNEQFF TGTGCCAGCAGCAGTCCGGGACAGCAATACTACAATGAGCAGTTCTTC
once TRBJ2-7 TRBV2 TRBD2 CASSREAYEQYF TGTGCCAGCAGCCGGGAGGCGTACGAGCAGTACTTC
many TRBJ1-2 TRBV10-2 NA CASSERQHPSYGYTF TGCGCCAGCAGTGAGAGACAGCACCCCTCTTATGGCTACACCTTC
few TRBJ2-5 TRBV7-6 TRBD2 CASSRAAGVETQYF TGTGCCAGCAGCCGGGCGGCGGGGGTAGAGACCCAGTACTTC
NA TRBJ1-2 TRBV12-3/TRBV12-4 NA CASGPSASLYGYTF TGTGCCAGCGGTCCATCGGCGTCCCTCTATGGCTACACCTTC
many TRBJ2-1 TRBV7-2 NA CASSLLGPGNEQFF TGTGCCAGCAGCTTACTAGGACCCGGGAATGAGCAGTTCTTC
many TRBJ2-5 TRBV2 NA CASSEVAAGETQYF TGTGCCAGCAGTGAGGTGGCCGCGGGAGAGACCCAGTACTTC
NA TRBJ1-2 TRBV29-1 NA CSAVEGGYTF TGCAGTGCGGTAGAGGGTGGCTACACCTTC
NA TRBJ2-6 TRBV4-1 NA CASEGGSTGANVLTF TGCGCCAGCGAAGGGGGTAGTACTGGGGCCAACGTCCTGACTTTC
many TRBJ2-3 TRBV7-8 NA CASSLEAGSSDTQYF TGTGCCAGCAGCTTGGAGGCGGGGTCCTCAGATACGCAGTATTTT
NA TRBJ2-6 TRBV15 NA CATSKPASGANVLTF TGTGCCACCAGCAAGCCGGCCTCTGGGGCCAACGTCCTGACTTTC
many TRBJ2-2 TRBV7-8 NA CASSSRGTLPTGELFF TGTGCCAGCAGCTCTAGGGGGACCCTACCCACCGGGGAGCTGTTTTTT
NA TRBJ2-5 TRBV9 TRBD1 CASSVGETGFPETQYF TGTGCCAGCAGCGTAGGGGAGACAGGGTTCCCTGAGACCCAGTACTTC
NA TRBJ2-2 TRBV6-2/TRBV6-3 TRBD1 CASSYPGQGLTGELFF TGTGCCAGCAGTTACCCAGGACAGGGACTCACCGGGGAGCTGTTTTTT
NA TRBJ2-7 TRBV13 NA CASSPAVSHEQYF TGTGCCAGCAGTCCAGCCGTCTCCCACGAGCAGTACTTC
NA TRBJ2-3 TRBV27 TRBD1 CASSSRDRVSDTQYF TGTGCCAGCAGTTCCCGGGACAGAGTTTCAGATACGCAGTATTTT
NA TRBJ1-1 TRBV5-4 NA CASSSLGPSTEAFF TGTGCCAGCAGCTCGCTGGGACCGTCAACTGAAGCTTTCTTT
NA TRBJ2-1 TRBV19 NA CASMGQPWHEQFF TGTGCCAGTATGGGACAACCGTGGCATGAGCAGTTCTTC
NA TRBJ2-2 TRBV6-5 NA CASSSHQGPGELFF TGTGCCAGCAGTTCCCATCAGGGTCCCGGGGAGCTGTTTTTT
many TRBJ2-1 TRBV6-2/TRBV6-3 TRBD2 CASSFGLAGGYNEQFF TGTGCCAGCAGCTTTGGACTAGCGGGGGGGTACAATGAGCAGTTCTTC
few TRBJ1-3 TRBV28 NA CASSSGTTGNTIYF TGTGCCAGCAGTTCCGGGACTACTGGAAACACCATATATTTT
few TRBJ2-2 TRBV7-6 NA CASSDRTVNTGELFF TGTGCCAGCAGCGATAGGACAGTGAACACCGGGGAGCTGTTTTTT
NA TRBJ1-3 TRBV7-5 NA CISVSEGRGRRQPGNTIYF NA
NA TRBJ1-1 TRBV15 NA CATSLAEETEAFF TGTGCCACCAGCTTGGCCGAGGAGACTGAAGCTTTCTTT